Listed below are T cell receptor beta chains from one sample, sequenced in a study of T cell changes during pregnancy in multiple sclerosis. TCRdb's copy holds only in-frame clones and misses some; the assay was immunoSEQ multiplex PCR. The table has 55,000 to 70,000 clones, about 94% seen once. The input for sequencing was CD4+ T cells from peripheral blood mononuclear cells, taken before pregnancy. The origin of the receptors is a female donor with multiple sclerosis, enrolled in a pregnancy study. Both conserved end residues are part of each CDR3. Fields, in order: clone size, V gene, J gene, D gene, CDR3 protein, CDR3 DNA. D genes are given only for firm matches. Clone sizes are given selectively: once, few, many, or a class where the clone is expanded.

abundance: .
v_gene: TRBV19
j_gene: TRBJ1-1
d_gene: TRBD1
CDR3aa: CASSIYRGNTEAFF
CDR3nt: TGTGCCAGTAGTATTTACAGGGGGAACACTGAAGCTTTCTTT

abundance: many
v_gene: TRBV7-3
j_gene: TRBJ2-2
d_gene: .
CDR3aa: CASSLWQGQGGELFF
CDR3nt: TGTGCCAGCAGCTTATGGCAGGGGCAGGGCGGGGAGCTGTTTTTT

abundance: once
v_gene: TRBV7-6
j_gene: TRBJ1-3
d_gene: TRBD1
CDR3aa: CASSERPGQGARNTIYF
CDR3nt: TGTGCCAGCAGCGAACGACCGGGACAGGGGGCTAGAAACACCATATATTTT

abundance: once
v_gene: TRBV5-4
j_gene: TRBJ2-1
d_gene: TRBD1
CDR3aa: CASSPGGDRTEQFF
CDR3nt: TGTGCCAGCAGTCCCGGAGGGGACAGGACTGAGCAGTTCTTC

abundance: .
v_gene: TRBV18
j_gene: TRBJ1-1
d_gene: TRBD1
CDR3aa: CASSPYRDRVVNTEAFF
CDR3nt: TGTGCCAGCTCACCGTACCGGGACAGGGTGGTGAACACTGAAGCTTTCTTT

abundance: .
v_gene: TRBV28
j_gene: TRBJ1-5
d_gene: .
CDR3aa: CASSLKGQGIYQPQHF
CDR3nt: TGTGCCAGCAGTTTAAAGGGGCAGGGGATATACCAGCCCCAGCATTTT

abundance: .
v_gene: TRBV5-6
j_gene: TRBJ2-2
d_gene: TRBD1
CDR3aa: CASSKYRDRGFTGELFF
CDR3nt: TGTGCCAGCAGCAAGTACCGGGACAGGGGGTTCACCGGGGAGCTGTTTTTT

abundance: .
v_gene: TRBV28
j_gene: TRBJ2-1
d_gene: .
CDR3aa: CASSLSAGYNEQFF
CDR3nt: TGTGCCAGCAGTTTATCGGCGGGGTACAATGAGCAGTTCTTC

abundance: .
v_gene: TRBV11-3
j_gene: TRBJ2-3
d_gene: TRBD2
CDR3aa: CASQRESTDTQYF
CDR3nt: TGTGCCAGCCAGCGGGAAAGCACAGATACGCAGTATTTT

abundance: .
v_gene: TRBV14
j_gene: TRBJ2-2
d_gene: TRBD2
CDR3aa: CASSQATSGRGTGELFF
CDR3nt: TGTGCCAGCAGCCAAGCGACTAGCGGGAGGGGAACCGGGGAGCTGTTTTTT

abundance: .
v_gene: TRBV2
j_gene: TRBJ2-7
d_gene: TRBD1
CDR3aa: CASNRDRDSAEQYF
CDR3nt: TGTGCCAGCAACAGGGACAGGGATTCGGCCGAGCAGTACTTC

abundance: .
v_gene: TRBV5-1
j_gene: TRBJ2-5
d_gene: TRBD2
CDR3aa: CASSRGTSGRETQYF
CDR3nt: TGCGCCAGCAGCCGGGGGACTAGTGGTCGAGAGACCCAGTACTTC

abundance: .
v_gene: TRBV5-6
j_gene: TRBJ1-6
d_gene: TRBD1
CDR3aa: CASSREQGAYSPLHF
CDR3nt: TGTGCCAGCAGCCGAGAACAGGGGGCGTATTCACCCCTCCACTTT

abundance: .
v_gene: TRBV7-9
j_gene: TRBJ2-3
d_gene: .
CDR3aa: CASSLGLSSTDTQYF
CDR3nt: TGTGCCAGCAGCTTAGGACTAAGCAGCACAGATACGCAGTATTTT

abundance: .
v_gene: TRBV6-6
j_gene: TRBJ1-4
d_gene: TRBD1
CDR3aa: CASSQGQGRGEKLFF
CDR3nt: TGTGCCAGCAGCCAGGGACAGGGAAGAGGGGAAAAACTGTTTTTT

abundance: .
v_gene: TRBV28
j_gene: TRBJ1-1
d_gene: .
CDR3aa: CASSSFRGTEAFF
CDR3nt: TGTGCCAGCAGTTCCTTCAGGGGCACTGAAGCTTTCTTT

abundance: .
v_gene: TRBV7-2
j_gene: TRBJ2-7
d_gene: TRBD2
CDR3aa: CASSSGLAGVRQYF
CDR3nt: TGTGCCAGCAGCTCGGGACTAGCGGGAGTCCGGCAGTACTTC

abundance: .
v_gene: TRBV4-3
j_gene: TRBJ1-1
d_gene: .
CDR3aa: CASSLGGDTEAFF
CDR3nt: TGCGCCAGCAGCTTAGGGGGTGACACTGAAGCTTTCTTT

abundance: .
v_gene: TRBV5-1
j_gene: TRBJ2-7
d_gene: TRBD1
CDR3aa: CASSPRQGTHEQYF
CDR3nt: TGCGCCAGCAGCCCGAGACAGGGAACCCACGAGCAGTACTTC

abundance: .
v_gene: TRBV5-1
j_gene: TRBJ2-5
d_gene: .
CDR3aa: CASSLSGRQETQYF
CDR3nt: TGCGCCAGCAGCTTGAGTGGGAGGCAGGAGACCCAGTACTTC

abundance: .
v_gene: TRBV11-3
j_gene: TRBJ2-1
d_gene: .
CDR3aa: CASSLGSYNEQFF
CDR3nt: TGTGCCAGCAGCTTAGGCAGCTACAATGAGCAGTTCTTC

abundance: once
v_gene: TRBV6-5
j_gene: TRBJ1-5
d_gene: TRBD1
CDR3aa: CASRPDRGPYQPQHF
CDR3nt: TGTGCCAGCAGACCCGACAGGGGCCCTTATCAGCCCCAGCATTTT

abundance: .
v_gene: TRBV30
j_gene: TRBJ2-2
d_gene: .
CDR3aa: CAWRRGNTGELFF
CDR3nt: TGTGCCTGGAGAAGGGGGAACACCGGGGAGCTGTTTTTT

abundance: .
v_gene: TRBV28
j_gene: TRBJ1-2
d_gene: TRBD1
CDR3aa: CASSSTGGLHYGYTF
CDR3nt: TGTGCCAGCAGCTCCACAGGGGGCTTACACTATGGCTACACCTTC

abundance: .
v_gene: TRBV5-6
j_gene: TRBJ1-3
d_gene: .
CDR3aa: CASNAWNTAVGFSGNTIYF
CDR3nt: TGTGCCAGCAACGCTTGGAATACGGCGGTAGGCTTCTCTGGAAACACCATATATTTT

abundance: .
v_gene: TRBV27
j_gene: TRBJ2-2
d_gene: .
CDR3aa: CASTPLRERRSPNTGELFF
CDR3nt: TGTGCCAGCACCCCCCTACGGGAGCGTAGATCACCGAACACCGGGGAGCTGTTTTTT

abundance: .
v_gene: TRBV4-2
j_gene: TRBJ2-5
d_gene: TRBD2
CDR3aa: CASSQEASGQGETQYF
CDR3nt: TGTGCCAGCAGCCAAGAGGCTAGCGGCCAGGGAGAGACCCAGTACTTC

abundance: .
v_gene: TRBV7-3
j_gene: TRBJ2-1
d_gene: .
CDR3aa: CASSRGTVNEQFF
CDR3nt: TGTGCCAGCAGCCGGGGGACAGTCAATGAGCAGTTCTTC

abundance: .
v_gene: TRBV29-1
j_gene: TRBJ1-1
d_gene: .
CDR3aa: CSARQVRDTEAFF
CDR3nt: TGCAGCGCCCGACAGGTGAGGGACACTGAAGCTTTCTTT

abundance: .
v_gene: TRBV7-9
j_gene: TRBJ2-2
d_gene: .
CDR3aa: CASSWGSGNTGELFF
CDR3nt: TGTGCCAGCAGCTGGGGTAGCGGAAACACCGGGGAGCTGTTTTTT

abundance: .
v_gene: TRBV7-3
j_gene: TRBJ2-7
d_gene: TRBD2
CDR3aa: CASSEHSGSFREQYF
CDR3nt: TGTGCCAGCAGCGAACATAGCGGGAGTTTCCGCGAGCAGTACTTC

abundance: .
v_gene: TRBV6-4
j_gene: TRBJ2-2
d_gene: TRBD2
CDR3aa: CASSQVPGLDRELFF
CDR3nt: TGTGCCAGCAGTCAAGTCCCGGGACTAGATCGGGAGCTGTTTTTT

abundance: .
v_gene: TRBV18
j_gene: TRBJ1-1
d_gene: .
CDR3aa: CASSPQGVRTEAFF
CDR3nt: TGTGCCAGCTCACCACAGGGAGTCCGCACTGAAGCTTTCTTT

abundance: once
v_gene: TRBV12-5
j_gene: TRBJ2-2
d_gene: TRBD1
CDR3aa: CASGHGTANTGELFF
CDR3nt: TGTGCTAGTGGACACGGGACAGCTAACACCGGGGAGCTGTTTTTT

abundance: .
v_gene: TRBV4-1
j_gene: TRBJ2-3
d_gene: .
CDR3aa: CASSQDQGSTDTQYF
CDR3nt: TGCGCCAGCAGCCAAGATCAGGGTTCCACAGATACGCAGTATTTT

abundance: .
v_gene: TRBV15
j_gene: TRBJ1-3
d_gene: .
CDR3aa: CATSSTANSGNTIYF
CDR3nt: TGTGCCACCTCTAGTACGGCTAACTCTGGAAACACCATATATTTT

abundance: .
v_gene: TRBV4-1
j_gene: TRBJ2-2
d_gene: TRBD1
CDR3aa: CASSWASPQGAGGELFF
CDR3nt: TGCGCCAGCAGTTGGGCCAGCCCGCAGGGGGCCGGCGGGGAGCTGTTTTTT

abundance: .
v_gene: TRBV11-2
j_gene: TRBJ2-7
d_gene: .
CDR3aa: CASSPKHSYEQYF
CDR3nt: TGTGCCAGCAGCCCAAAACACTCCTACGAGCAGTACTTC

abundance: .
v_gene: TRBV21-1
j_gene: TRBJ1-5
d_gene: .
CDR3aa: CASSICPGTATSNQPQHF
CDR3nt: TGTGCCAGCAGCATCTGCCCCGGGACAGCTACTAGCAATCAGCCCCAGCATTTT

abundance: .
v_gene: TRBV5-4
j_gene: TRBJ1-4
d_gene: .
CDR3aa: CASSLAGTNEKLFF
CDR3nt: TGTGCCAGCAGCCTCGCGGGCACTAATGAAAAACTGTTTTTT

abundance: .
v_gene: TRBV10-3
j_gene: TRBJ2-7
d_gene: TRBD2
CDR3aa: CAISDGLAGKGEQYF
CDR3nt: TGTGCCATCAGTGATGGACTAGCGGGAAAGGGCGAGCAGTACTTC

abundance: .
v_gene: TRBV27
j_gene: TRBJ2-1
d_gene: TRBD2
CDR3aa: CASHQWSAGVYEQFF
CDR3nt: TGTGCCAGTCACCAATGGTCAGCGGGAGTCTATGAGCAGTTCTTC

abundance: .
v_gene: TRBV6-5
j_gene: TRBJ2-7
d_gene: TRBD2
CDR3aa: CASRDYSYEQYF
CDR3nt: TGTGCCAGTAGGGACTACTCCTACGAGCAGTACTTC